The 13 T cell receptor beta chains given below trace back to one sample, sequenced in a study of PD-1 blockade in classical Hodgkin lymphoma. Assay used: immunoSEQ multiplex PCR; TCRdb lists only in-frame clones, some missing. The sample holds fewer than 8,000 clones, roughly 80% seen once. Each patient experienced a relapse that followed autologous stem cell transplantation, and brentuximab vedotin exposure varied. The authors purified CD4+ T cells from thawed PBMCs by magnetic negative selection. The sequencing used CD4+ T cells from blood, collected at baseline. Receptor source: a human donor with classical Hodgkin lymphoma.

The V and J genes are TRBV28 and TRBJ1-1; 7 bases map to TRBD1. This CDR3 has 15 residues. The V segment lost 6 bases and the J segment 7 bases; nucleotides outside the gene matches: 14. The germline V gene encodes CDR1 MDHEN and CDR2 SYDVKM. The CDR3 loop reads CASSPPDRVKNEAFF. In DNA form, the CDR3 reads TGTGCCAGCAGCCCACCTGACAGGGTTAAAAATGAAGCTTTCTTT.

The count of this clone is one. The genes are TRBV27 and TRBJ1-6, with 9 bases that match TRBD1. CDR3 length equals 15 residues. V was clipped by 1 base and J by 8 bases; unmatched bases: 3. Germline V gene lookup returns CDR1 MNHEY and CDR2 SMNVEV (reference sequence). For the CDR3, the DNA is TGTGCCAGCAGTTTATTCGGACAGGGGCATTCACCCCTCCACTTT. It yields the protein CASSLFGQGHSPLHF.

The chain has TRBV9 and TRBJ1-6, with TRBD1 identical over 9 bases. V lost 4 bases to trimming and J lost 8 bases; unmatched junction nucleotides: 7. Germline V gene lookup returns CDR1 SGDLS and CDR2 YYNGEE. CDR3 length equals 15 residues. The CDR3, as DNA: TGTGCCAGCAGCCCCACCTGGGACAGGGATTCACCCCTCCACTTT. It yields the protein CASSPTWDRDSPLHF.

This clone was observed a few times. V gene TRBV25-1 combines with J gene TRBJ1-4, with a possible D match to TRBD1 (6 bases). The CDR3 is 14 amino acids. V lost 2 bases to trimming and J lost 4 bases, with 8 bases between them. Per germline, CDR1 MGHDK and CDR2 SYGVNS. For the CDR3, the DNA is TGTGCCAGCAGTGAAGGGGGCTTTAATGAAAAACTGTTTTTT. It codes for CASSEGGFNEKLFF.

The chain links TRBV29-1 to TRBJ2-1, with 7 positions matching TRBD1. This CDR3 comprises 15 residues. V lost 1 base, J lost 4 bases, and 7 bases stayed unmatched. The germline CDR1 and CDR2 sequences are SQVTM and ANQGSEA. For the CDR3, the DNA is TGCAGCGTTGAAGGGACCCGGGACAGATACAATGAGCAGTTCTTC. Translating gives CSVEGTRDRYNEQFF.

This clone has only one observation. In DNA form, the CDR3 reads TGTGCCATCAGTGATCTCCGCCCAGGGGCCTACGAGCAGTACTTC. The encoded protein is CAISDLRPGAYEQYF. V and J are TRBV10-3 and TRBJ2-7; D might be TRBD1 (6 bases). The V and J ends lost 3 bases and 2 bases respectively, with 14 bases between them. The CDR3 contains 15 residues. Germline loops: CDR1 ENHRY, CDR2 SYGVKD.

This chain uses TRBV29-1 with TRBJ1-2, with D unresolved. The CDR3 extends over 11 amino acids. V gave up 7 bases and J gave up 3 bases, with 9 bases separating them. Germline loops: CDR1 SQVTM, CDR2 ANQGSEA. CDR3: CSASTDYGYTF. DNA of the CDR3: TGCAGCGCATCGACGGACTATGGCTACACCTTC.

CDR3 nucleotide sequence: TGCAGTGCTAGAGGACAGGGACCACTGTTTTTT. Protein: CSARGQGPLFF. The chain joins TRBV20-1 to TRBJ1-4; 7 bases are shared with TRBD1. The germline V gene has CDR1 DFQATT and CDR2 SNEGSKA (reference sequence). The CDR3 runs 11 residues. V was clipped by 1 base and J by 13 bases; unmatched bases: 3.

The chain couples TRBV2 to TRBJ2-3; 11 nucleotides agree with TRBD2. CDR1 and CDR2 from the germline V gene are SNHLY and FYNNEI. This CDR3 is 19 amino acids long. Germline trimming cut 1 base from V and 0 bases from J; bases unmatched to any gene: 9. CDR3 region: CASSEGLAGGVSSTDTQYF. CDR3 sequence (DNA): TGTGCCAGCAGTGAAGGTCTAGCGGGGGGCGTTTCTAGCACAGATACGCAGTATTTT.

The chain uses TRBV19 and TRBJ2-3; possibly TRBD1 or TRBD2 for D (5 bases each). Trimming removed 5 bases from V and 5 bases from J, with 17 bases in between. The CDR3 runs 15 residues. From germline, CDR1 is LNHDA and CDR2 SQIVND (reference sequence). The CDR3 region has the DNA TGTGCCAGTAGTGTGGTTTCGAGGGGTGAAGATACGCAGTATTTT. It is translated as CASSVVSRGEDTQYF.

This chain links TRBV5-1 with TRBJ1-1; D is perhaps TRBD1 (5 bases). CDR3 length equals 12 residues. Trimming took 5 bases from V and 6 from J, leaving 11 bases between them. Looked up from germline, CDR1 is SGHRS and CDR2 is YFSETQ. The CDR3 nucleotides read TGCGCCAGCAGTCCACCGGGGCCTGAAGCTTTCTTT. Protein sequence: CASSPPGPEAFF.

The chain employs TRBV5-1 and TRBJ2-1; D might be TRBD1 or TRBD2, each matching 5 bases. CDR1 and CDR2 from the germline V gene are SGHRS and YFSETQ. V lost 2 bases and J lost 0, with 9 bases in between. The CDR3 consists of 15 residues. CDR3: CASSLSGTSYNEQFF. For the CDR3, the DNA is TGCGCCAGCAGCTTATCGGGGACCTCCTACAATGAGCAGTTCTTC.

This chain joins TRBV11-3 and TRBJ2-1; 10 bases agree with TRBD1. CDR1 and CDR2 (germline): SGHNT, YENEEA. The V gene end was trimmed by 1 base and the J gene end by 0 bases; junction bases not matched to a gene: 0. This CDR3 has 16 residues. The CDR3: CASSLGTGGSYNEQFF. The CDR3 DNA is TGTGCCAGCAGCTTAGGGACAGGGGGCTCCTACAATGAGCAGTTCTTC.